This TCR beta chain appears in the sequencing data of a study of vaccination and CD4 T cells after COVID-19. Study background: Overlapping spike peptides served as the stimulus for the cells. These peptides came from SARS-CoV-2 and from the common cold coronaviruses HCoV-NL63, HCoV-OC43 and HCoV-229E. General study findings and limits: For convalescent patients, 304 of the 307 vaccine-specific clones analyzed were classified as spike mono-reactive.

The germline V and J ends were trimmed by 8 bases and 8 bases, with 18 bases remaining between them. Germline loops: CDR1 MNHEY, CDR2 SVGEGT. The CDR3 loop spans 14 amino acids. As to treatment: roughly 10-day PBMC culture with coronavirus spike peptide pools or control peptides (ViraFEST assay). The authors cultured a few million PBMCs per well with roughly 10 IU/ml IL-2 and about 10 ug/ml peptide pools. Details on this clonotype: The antigen is not known.

Oncomine TCR Beta short-read sequencing was applied to DNA from cultured CD4+ T cells. Genomic DNA from cultured CD4+ T cells was extracted. In TCRdb, the PCR reads were re-called with MiXCR into one record per CDR3 protein. The table records 21,000 or so distinct CDR3 sequences, 45% to 60% of them present only once. The chain has TRBV6-2 or TRBV6-3 and TRBJ1-4, with D possibly TRBD1 on 5 matching bases. The specimen was CD4+ T cells from blood, cultured in vitro. The receptor was derived from a human donor who had recovered from COVID-19. CDR3 in DNA: TGTGCCAGCGCGGAATGGGGCCTGAGAGAAAAACTGTTTTTT. It specifies CASAEWGLREKLFF.